The rows below give T cell receptor beta chains drawn from one sample of a study of cytomegalovirus exposure and HLA in healthy donors. Data came from immunoSEQ multiplex PCR; TCRdb stores just in-frame clones and leaves some out. Among approximately 130,000 clones listed, roughly 84% were seen once. The material sequenced was PBMCs. Receptors originate from a boy aged 10-17 years in good health and CMV-seronegative. The CDR3 runs from the conserved cysteine through the conserved F or W. Fields, in order: clone size, CDR3 length, D gene, J gene, V gene, CDR3 DNA, CDR3 protein. The D gene is left open where the match is weak. Rows may omit the clone size; those that give it use once, few, many or a size class.

-	14	-	TRBJ2-7	TRBV7-2	TGTGCCAGCGCCAAAGAATCGGTATCTAACGAGCAGTACTTC	CASAKESVSNEQYF
-	16	TRBD1	TRBJ2-2	TRBV5-1	TGCGCCAGCAGCTGGGGACAGGGGGTGACGACCGGGGAGCTGTTTTTT	CASSWGQGVTTGELFF
-	13	TRBD1	TRBJ2-7	TRBV7-6	TGTGCCAGCAGCACCGGACAGGGCTACGAGCAGTACTTC	CASSTGQGYEQYF
-	14	TRBD1	TRBJ2-7	TRBV10-3	TGTGCCATCCACCCGGGACAGGGAATTCACGAGCAGTACTTC	CAIHPGQGIHEQYF
-	17	TRBD2	TRBJ2-3	TRBV2	TGTGCCAGCAGTCCCCGACTAGCGGGAGGGCCCGCAGATACGCAGTATTTT	CASSPRLAGGPADTQYF
-	13	-	TRBJ2-2	TRBV7-2	TGTGCCAGCAGCTTAGGGAACAGCGGGGAGCTGTTTTTT	CASSLGNSGELFF
-	14	TRBD1	TRBJ1-1	TRBV7-9	TGTGCCAGCAGCTTCTCACAGGGGGACACTGAAGCTTTCTTT	CASSFSQGDTEAFF
-	10	TRBD2	TRBJ2-1	TRBV30	TGTGCCGGGGGGGGAAATGAGCAGTTCTTC	CAGGGNEQFF
-	14	-	TRBJ1-2	TRBV6-5	TGTGCCAGCAGTTACTCGACTGGTGGCTATGGCTACACCTTC	CASSYSTGGYGYTF
-	11	-	TRBJ2-3	TRBV20-1	TGCAGTGCCTTGACAGCAGATACGCAGTATTTT	CSALTADTQYF
-	15	-	TRBJ2-4	TRBV5-3	TGTGCCCCCAATAAGCACGGACTAGCCAAAAACATTCAGTACTTC	CAPNKHGLAKNIQYF
few	14	TRBD1	TRBJ1-2	TRBV7-2	TGTGCCAGCAGCCCCCGGACAGGTTCCTATGGCTACACCTTC	CASSPRTGSYGYTF
-	14	-	TRBJ2-5	TRBV5-1	TGCGCCAGCAGCGGAGGGACAGACCAAGAGACCCAGTACTTC	CASSGGTDQETQYF
-	15	TRBD2	TRBJ2-7	TRBV5-4	TGTGCCAGCAGACTAGCGGGGTGGATCCCCTACGAGCAGTACTTC	CASRLAGWIPYEQYF
once	16	-	TRBJ2-2	TRBV6-6	TGTGCCAGCAGCAAGGCAGGCGATCTGAACACCGGGGAGCTGTTTTTT	CASSKAGDLNTGELFF
-	14	TRBD1	TRBJ2-7	TRBV27	TGTGCCAGCAGAGTACAGGGGGGTTTTGGGGAGCAGTACTTC	CASRVQGGFGEQYF
-	14	TRBD2	TRBJ2-2	TRBV5-1	TGCGCCAGCAGCTATCGCGGGGGGGCCGGGGAGCTGTTTTTT	CASSYRGGAGELFF
-	13	TRBD1	TRBJ2-7	TRBV7-2	TGTGCCAGCAGCCGGGACAGTTACTACGAGCAGTACTTC	CASSRDSYYEQYF
-	13	TRBD1	TRBJ1-2	TRBV7-6	TGTGCCAGCAGCCCCGACAGGGGGTACGGCTACACCTTC	CASSPDRGYGYTF
-	13	-	TRBJ2-5	TRBV18	TGTGCCAGCTCCCCTTCCCAGGGAGAGACCCAGTACTTC	CASSPSQGETQYF
few	17	-	TRBJ2-6	TRBV5-8	TGTGCCAGCAGCTTGGAAACAAGAAGCTCTGGGGCCAACGTCCTGACTTTC	CASSLETRSSGANVLTF
-	15	TRBD2	TRBJ2-1	TRBV2	TGTGCCAGTACTAGCGGGGGGACTAAGAACAATGAGCAGTTCTTC	CASTSGGTKNNEQFF
-	14	-	TRBJ2-2	TRBV5-6	TGTGCCAGCAGCTTGGAGGCAGGGCAAGGGGAGCTGTTTTTT	CASSLEAGQGELFF
-	11	-	TRBJ1-3	TRBV14	TGTGCCAGCAGCGTTAAAAACACCATATATTTT	CASSVKNTIYF
-	13	-	TRBJ2-4	TRBV4-3	TGCGCCAGCAGCCAAGCCTCCAAAAACATTCAGTACTTC	CASSQASKNIQYF
once	15	TRBD2	TRBJ2-1	TRBV7-8	TGTGCCAGCAGCCGGACTAGCGGGGGGGATAATGAGCAGTTCTTC	CASSRTSGGDNEQFF
few	13	-	TRBJ1-1	TRBV6-4	TGTGCCAGCAGTGACGGTGGGGAGACTGAAGCTTTCTTT	CASSDGGETEAFF
-	16	-	TRBJ2-3	TRBV2	TGTGCCAGCAGTGAAGGGCGGGGGCCTAGCACAGATACGCAGTATTTT	CASSEGRGPSTDTQYF
few	15	-	TRBJ2-2	TRBV6-6	TGTGCCAGCAGTTACGGGCAGGGCACCACCGGGGAGCTGTTTTTT	CASSYGQGTTGELFF
-	14	-	TRBJ2-1	TRBV7-3	TGTGCCAGCAGCTCCGGACAGAATTACAATGAGCAGTTCTTC	CASSSGQNYNEQFF
few	15	TRBD1	TRBJ2-2	TRBV5-1	TGCGCCAGCAGCAACGGACAGGGGTGGACCGGGGAGCTGTTTTTT	CASSNGQGWTGELFF
-	15	TRBD1	TRBJ2-5	TRBV5-1	TGCGCCAGCAGCTTGGGAGACAGGGTAGAAGAGACCCAGTACTTC	CASSLGDRVEETQYF
once	15	TRBD1	TRBJ2-7	TRBV6-5	TGTGCCAGCAGTTACAAGGACAGGGGAACCTACGAGCAGTACTTC	CASSYKDRGTYEQYF
-	11	-	TRBJ1-1	TRBV25-1	TGTGCCAGCAGGAGGGACACTGAAGCTTTCTTT	CASRRDTEAFF
-	16	-	TRBJ1-3	TRBV7-9	TGTGCCAGCAGCTTGAGGCCATCCACCTCTGGAAACACCATATATTTT	CASSLRPSTSGNTIYF
-	16	-	TRBJ2-5	TRBV4-3	TGCGCCAGCAGCCAAGATAGGCAGGGAGGTGTAAAGACCCAGTACTTC	CASSQDRQGGVKTQYF
-	16	TRBD1	TRBJ2-1	TRBV7-6	TGTGCCAGCACCCATGGGGGACAGGGGGGCTACAATGAGCAGTTCTTC	CASTHGGQGGYNEQFF
few	14	-	TRBJ1-3	TRBV6-6	TGTGCCAGCAAGCCCGACAGCTCTGGAAACACCATATATTTT	CASKPDSSGNTIYF
-	15	-	TRBJ2-7	TRBV10-3	TGTGCCATCAGTGACACCTCCAGGGGGGCCTACGAGCAGTACTTC	CAISDTSRGAYEQYF
-	16	TRBD2	TRBJ2-3	TRBV6-5	TGTGCCAGCAGTTTGGGGCTAGCGGGAGGAACAGATACGCAGTATTTT	CASSLGLAGGTDTQYF
-	18	TRBD1	TRBJ2-2	TRBV7-3	TGTGCCAGCAGCGGCTCCCCCCGGGACAGCTCGAACACCGGGGAGCTGTTTTTT	CASSGSPRDSSNTGELFF
-	13	TRBD1	TRBJ2-3	TRBV13	TGTGCCAGCAGCTCCTGGACAGGGGATACGCAGTATTTT	CASSSWTGDTQYF
-	14	-	TRBJ2-2	TRBV10-3	TGTGCCATCAGTGAGTCGACAGTGAGCGGGGAGCTGTTTTTT	CAISESTVSGELFF
-	16	TRBD1	TRBJ1-3	TRBV2	TGTGCCAGCAGTCAAGGACAGGCGGGCTCTGGAAACACCATATATTTT	CASSQGQAGSGNTIYF
-	16	-	TRBJ2-7	TRBV21-1	TGTGCCAGCAGCAAAGGGAAAAGAGTGGGGGGAAGCGAGCAGTACTTC	CASSKGKRVGGSEQYF
-	17	TRBD1	TRBJ2-3	TRBV5-1	TGCGCCAGCAGCTTGGGGACAGGGAAAGTCTACCCAGATACGCAGTATTTT	CASSLGTGKVYPDTQYF
-	15	TRBD2	TRBJ2-3	TRBV4-2	TGTGCCAGCAGCCAAGGGGACGGGGGGATCAATACGCAGTATTTT	CASSQGDGGINTQYF
-	14	-	TRBJ2-1	TRBV6-1	TGTGCCAGCAGTGTAATACCCGGGAAGAATGAGCAGTTCTTC	CASSVIPGKNEQFF
-	16	TRBD2	TRBJ2-1	TRBV4-2	TGTGCCAGCAGCCCACATACTAGCGGGGGCCACAATGAGCAGTTCTTC	CASSPHTSGGHNEQFF
-	13	TRBD1	TRBJ1-1	TRBV29-1	TGCAGCGTTGAAAGACAGGGATTCACTGAAGCTTTCTTT	CSVERQGFTEAFF
once	14	TRBD1	TRBJ1-2	TRBV12-5	TGTGCTAGTGGTTTGCGGACAGGGGGCTATGGCTACACCTTC	CASGLRTGGYGYTF
once	15	-	TRBJ2-7	TRBV2	TGTGCCAGCAGTGAAATCGGAGGGACGAGCTACGAGCAGTACTTC	CASSEIGGTSYEQYF
-	15	-	TRBJ2-2	TRBV29-1	TGCAGCGCAGGGGACACCCGCGACGTCACCGGGGAGCTGTTTTTT	CSAGDTRDVTGELFF
-	16	TRBD2	TRBJ2-7	TRBV5-5	TGTGCCAGCAGCTATGACTTGGGACTAGTGAAATACGAGCAGTACTTC	CASSYDLGLVKYEQYF
few	17	TRBD1	TRBJ2-1	TRBV4-3	TGCGCCAGCAGCCAAGAACTAGGGGGCAGTGTATACAATGAGCAGTTCTTC	CASSQELGGSVYNEQFF
-	16	TRBD2	TRBJ2-2	TRBV5-1	TGCGCCAGCAGCTACGGGACTAGTGGAGGGGGCGGGGAGCTGTTTTTT	CASSYGTSGGGGELFF
-	21	TRBD2	TRBJ2-6	TRBV12-5	TGTGCTAGTGGTTTGGTGGAAAAACTAGCGGGGGTCTTTGCTGGGGCCAACGTCCTGACTTTC	CASGLVEKLAGVFAGANVLTF
-	15	TRBD2	TRBJ2-1	TRBV19	TGTGCCAGTAGCAAACTAGCGGGAGAGTTCAATGAGCAGTTCTTC	CASSKLAGEFNEQFF